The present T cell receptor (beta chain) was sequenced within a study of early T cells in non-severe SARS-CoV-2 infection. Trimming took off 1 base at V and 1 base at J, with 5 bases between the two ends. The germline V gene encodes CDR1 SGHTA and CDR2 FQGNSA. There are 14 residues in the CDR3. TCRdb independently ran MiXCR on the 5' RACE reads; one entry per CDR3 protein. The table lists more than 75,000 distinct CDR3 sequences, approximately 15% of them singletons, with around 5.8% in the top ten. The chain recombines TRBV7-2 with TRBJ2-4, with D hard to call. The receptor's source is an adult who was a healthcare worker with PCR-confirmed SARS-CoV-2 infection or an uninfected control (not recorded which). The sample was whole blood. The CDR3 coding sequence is TGTGCCAGCAGCTTAGACTCCGCCAAAAACATTCAGTACTTC. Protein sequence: CASSLDSAKNIQYF.